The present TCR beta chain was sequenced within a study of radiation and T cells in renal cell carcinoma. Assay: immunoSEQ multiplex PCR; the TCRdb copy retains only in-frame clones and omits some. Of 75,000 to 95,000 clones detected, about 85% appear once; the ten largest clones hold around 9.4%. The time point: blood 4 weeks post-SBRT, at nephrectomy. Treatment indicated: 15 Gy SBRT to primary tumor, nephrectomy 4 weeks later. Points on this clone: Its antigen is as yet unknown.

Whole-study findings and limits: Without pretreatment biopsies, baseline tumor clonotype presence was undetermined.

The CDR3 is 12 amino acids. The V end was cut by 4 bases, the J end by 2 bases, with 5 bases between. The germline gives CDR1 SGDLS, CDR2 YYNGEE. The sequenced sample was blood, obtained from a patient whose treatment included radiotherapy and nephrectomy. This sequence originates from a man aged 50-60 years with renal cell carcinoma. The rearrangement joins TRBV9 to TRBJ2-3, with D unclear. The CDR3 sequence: CASSLNTDTQYF. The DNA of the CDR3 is TGTGCCAGCAGCCTCAACACAGATACGCAGTATTTT.